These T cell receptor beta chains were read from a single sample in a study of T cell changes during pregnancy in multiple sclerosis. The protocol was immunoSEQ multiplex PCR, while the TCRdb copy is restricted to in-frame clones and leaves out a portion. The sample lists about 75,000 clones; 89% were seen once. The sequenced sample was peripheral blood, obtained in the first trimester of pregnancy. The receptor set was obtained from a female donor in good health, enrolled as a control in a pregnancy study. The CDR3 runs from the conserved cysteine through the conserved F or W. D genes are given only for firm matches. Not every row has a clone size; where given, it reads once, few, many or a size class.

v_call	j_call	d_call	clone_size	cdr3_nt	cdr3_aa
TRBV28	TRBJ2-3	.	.	TGTGCCAGCAGTTTTGAAGGGGTGACTCCCGGGGATACGCAGTATTTT	CASSFEGVTPGDTQYF
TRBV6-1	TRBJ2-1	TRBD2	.	TGTGCCAGCAGTGAAACCGACGGGACTAGCGGGAGAATAGGGCAGTTCTTC	CASSETDGTSGRIGQFF
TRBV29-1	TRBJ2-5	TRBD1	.	TGCAGCGTTGACAGGGGGCTAGGAGAGACCCAGTACTTC	CSVDRGLGETQYF
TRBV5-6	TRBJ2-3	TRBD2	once	TGTGCCAGCAGACCCGGATTAGCGGGGTACACAGATACGCAGTATTTT	CASRPGLAGYTDTQYF
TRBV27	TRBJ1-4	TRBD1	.	TGTGCCAGCAGTTCTATACAGGGGGCGTATCGAGAAAAACTGTTTTTT	CASSSIQGAYREKLFF
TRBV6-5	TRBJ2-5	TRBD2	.	TGTGCCAGCAGTTGGGGACTAGCGGGACGGGAGACCCAGTACTTC	CASSWGLAGRETQYF
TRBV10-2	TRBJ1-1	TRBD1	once	TGCGCCAGCACTTCGACAGGGAGGATGAACACTGAAGCTTTCTTT	CASTSTGRMNTEAFF
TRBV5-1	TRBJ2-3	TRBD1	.	TGCGCCAGCAGCTTGCGAGGGGGCGCGGCTGATACGCAGTATTTT	CASSLRGGAADTQYF
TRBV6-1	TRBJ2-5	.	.	TGTGCCAGCAGTGTTGACGTAGCGGCCGAGACCCAGTACTTC	CASSVDVAAETQYF
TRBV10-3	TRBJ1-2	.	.	TGTGCCATCAGTGAGTCGACACAGAACTATGGCTACACCTTC	CAISESTQNYGYTF
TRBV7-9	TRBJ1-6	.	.	TGTGCCAGCAGCACATACAGGGATACCACCTATAATTCACCCCTCCACTTT	CASSTYRDTTYNSPLHF
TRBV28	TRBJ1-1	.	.	TGTGCCGCTAGGCGGGGCCAGAACACTGAAGCTTTCTTT	CAARRGQNTEAFF
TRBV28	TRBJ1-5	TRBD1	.	TGTGCCAGCAGTTTGAAGGGGGCTTATAATCAGCCCCAGCATTTT	CASSLKGAYNQPQHF
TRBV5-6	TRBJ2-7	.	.	TGTGCCAGCAGCTTGCCCGGGGGAGACAAGCAGTACTTC	CASSLPGGDKQYF
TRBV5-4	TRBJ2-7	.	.	TGTGCCAGCAGCTTTAGTCACGAGCAGTACTTC	CASSFSHEQYF
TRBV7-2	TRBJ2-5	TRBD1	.	TGTGCCAGCAGCCCAAGGACAGGGAAGGAGACCCAGTACTTC	CASSPRTGKETQYF
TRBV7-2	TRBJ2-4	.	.	TGTGCCAGCAGCTCCCGCCTGGGGGGGGCGACTGGCATTCAGTACTTC	CASSSRLGGATGIQYF
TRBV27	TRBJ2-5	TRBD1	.	TGTGCCAGCAGTTCATGGGACAGGGGTAATGTGGAGACCCAGTACTTC	CASSSWDRGNVETQYF
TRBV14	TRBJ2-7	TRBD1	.	TGTGCCAGCAGTCTTCTCCCAGGACAGGGGGCTCACGAGCAGTACTTC	CASSLLPGQGAHEQYF
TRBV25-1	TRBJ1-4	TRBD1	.	TGTGCCAGCAGTGCCCCGACAGGGAGTAATGAAAAACTGTTTTTT	CASSAPTGSNEKLFF
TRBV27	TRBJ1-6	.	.	TGTGCCAGCAGTTTATGGGGGCGGATTTATAATTCACCCCTCCACTTT	CASSLWGRIYNSPLHF
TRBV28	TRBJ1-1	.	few	TGTGCCAGCAGTTTCCTGGACAGTCGGGGCACTGAAGCTTTCTTT	CASSFLDSRGTEAFF
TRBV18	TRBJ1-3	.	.	TGTGCCAGCTCACCCCAACAGGGCACTGGAAACACCATATATTTT	CASSPQQGTGNTIYF
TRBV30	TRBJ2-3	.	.	TGTGCCTGGAGTGTACTTCCGAGGATCACAGATACGCAGTATTTT	CAWSVLPRITDTQYF
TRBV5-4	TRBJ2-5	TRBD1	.	TGTGCCAGCAGCCACCCGACAGGGCCAGAGACCCAGTACTTC	CASSHPTGPETQYF
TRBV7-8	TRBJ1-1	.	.	TGTGCCAGCAGCTTAGCGCTTGGGCAAACTGAAGCTTTCTTT	CASSLALGQTEAFF
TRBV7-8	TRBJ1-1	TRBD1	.	TGTGCCAGCAGCAGCGGGACAGGGGGAGTTGGAGCTGAAGCTTTCTTT	CASSSGTGGVGAEAFF
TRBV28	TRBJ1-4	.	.	TGTGCCAGCGGAGGGTATAGCCTCATGGGTGAAAAACTGTTTTTT	CASGGYSLMGEKLFF
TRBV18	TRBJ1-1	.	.	TGTGCCAGCTCAGAAGGACAGCTGAACACTGAAGCTTTCTTT	CASSEGQLNTEAFF
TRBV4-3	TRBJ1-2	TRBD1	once	TGCGCCAGCAGCCAAGAGGGGGTGACAGGGAGTGGCTACACCTTC	CASSQEGVTGSGYTF
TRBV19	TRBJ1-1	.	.	TGTGCCAGTAGTATCATTACTGACTGGAACACTGAAGCTTTCTTT	CASSIITDWNTEAFF
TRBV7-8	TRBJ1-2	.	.	TGTGCCAGCAGCTTAAGATCTACAGACATCTCTAACTATGGCTACACCTTC	CASSLRSTDISNYGYTF
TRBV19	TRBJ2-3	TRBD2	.	TGTGCCAGCAGGTTAGAGCGGGGGAGCACAGATACGCAGTATTTT	CASRLERGSTDTQYF
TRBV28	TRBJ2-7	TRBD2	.	TGTGCCAGCAGTCACCACGGGAGCGGGGGATCCTGGGAGCAGTACTTC	CASSHHGSGGSWEQYF
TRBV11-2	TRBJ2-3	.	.	TGTGCCAGCAGCCCACTAACTGCTCGCACAGATACGCAGTATTTT	CASSPLTARTDTQYF
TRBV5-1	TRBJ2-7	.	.	TGCGCCAGCACCTCCGGGACAACCTACGAGCAGTACTTC	CASTSGTTYEQYF
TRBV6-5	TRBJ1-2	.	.	TGTGCCAGCAGTTACTCGAGAGGAGGGGCGGTCTATGGCTACACCTTC	CASSYSRGGAVYGYTF
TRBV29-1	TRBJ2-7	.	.	TGCAGCGTTGATATCGGCACAGACTACGAGCAGTACTTC	CSVDIGTDYEQYF
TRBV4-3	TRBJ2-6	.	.	TGCGCCAGCAGCCAAGATAGTGCCACTGGGGCCAACGTCCTGACTTTC	CASSQDSATGANVLTF
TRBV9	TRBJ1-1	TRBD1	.	TGTGCCAGCAGCGTAGTAACAGGGGGCGTGGGCACTGAAGCTTTCTTT	CASSVVTGGVGTEAFF
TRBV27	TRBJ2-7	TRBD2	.	TGTGCCAGCAGGCGGACTAGCGGGAGGTACGAGCAGTACTTC	CASRRTSGRYEQYF
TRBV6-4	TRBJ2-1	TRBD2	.	TGTGCCAGCAGTGATGGGACTAGCGGTGGTGAGTTCTTC	CASSDGTSGGEFF